These 11 T cell receptor beta chains came from one sample sequenced in a study of CD8+ T cells in alopecia areata. RNA extraction and reverse transcription yielded cDNA as sequencing template. The data were produced by immunoSEQ multiplex PCR, yet TCRdb's version contains in-frame clones alone and is incomplete. The sample carries hundreds of thousands of clones, under 80% recorded once. The sample consisted of CD4+ T cells sorted from blood, taken at week 0. The origin of the receptors is a human donor with alopecia areata.

This clone was recorded once. The chain links TRBV12-5 to TRBJ2-7; D unresolved. Germline V lookup: CDR1 LGHNT, CDR2 FRNRAP. CDR3 length equals 14 residues. Trimming took off 3 bases at V and 2 bases at J, with 11 bases between the two ends. CDR3 nucleotides: TGTGCTAGTGGTTTCAGACACCTCGCCTACGAGCAGTACTTC. It yields the protein CASGFRHLAYEQYF.

The J gene is TRBJ1-5, the V gene TRBV10-3; tentatively, D is TRBD1 (6 bases). Germline V gives CDR1 ENHRY, CDR2 SYGVKD. Between the trimmed V and J ends, which lost 8 bases and 3 bases, there was a span of 11 bases. The CDR3 sequence is 13 residues long. This chain's CDR3 is CAIGRQDNQPQHF. In DNA, the CDR3 is TGTGCCATCGGGAGACAGGACAATCAGCCCCAGCATTTT.

The chain uses TRBV9 and TRBJ2-4; 8 positions agree with TRBD1. CDR1 is SGDLS, CDR2 YYNGEE, per germline. V gave up 3 bases and J gave up 5 bases; unmatched junction bases: 7. The CDR3 length is 15 residues. The DNA for the CDR3 is TGTGCCAGCAGCGAGTCCCTGGGACAGGAAAACATTCAGTACTTC. Amino acids: CASSESLGQENIQYF.

The table lists this clone with a count of one. Other DNA sequences in the sample encode the same CDR3. The chain links TRBV20-1 to TRBJ2-5; D is unclear. V was cut by 6 bases and J by 4 bases, with 9 bases left in between. The CDR3 spans 11 residues. Germline lookup yields CDR1 DFQATT and CDR2 SNEGSKA (reference sequence). The CDR3 loop reads CSAILGETQYF. DNA of the CDR3: TGCAGTGCAATCCTAGGAGAGACCCAGTACTTC.

This clone was picked up a small number of times. This rearrangement joins TRBV14 to TRBJ2-5; 8 bases line up with TRBD2. The CDR3 length is 17 residues. V gave up 0 bases and J gave up 7 bases; unmatched junction bases: 13. Germline CDR1 SGHDN, CDR2 FVKESK. The CDR3 DNA sequence: TGTGCCAGCAGCCAAGATTCGAGTCTAGCGGGTTTTGGGACCCAGTACTTC. This translates into CASSQDSSLAGFGTQYF.

The V gene is TRBV4-1, the J gene TRBJ1-4; D might be TRBD1 (5 bases). With 3 bases removed from V and 8 bases from J, the gap between germline ends came to 16 bases. Germline loops: CDR1 MGHRA, CDR2 YSYEKL. The CDR3 loop spans 15 amino acids. The CDR3 DNA sequence: TGCGCCAGCAGCCAGTTGGTCGGGGGACGAGAAAAACTGTTTTTT. Translated, it gives CASSQLVGGREKLFF.

CDR3 bases: TGTGCCAGCAGCTCATCCGGGGTACAAGAGACCCAGTACTTC. Amino acid sequence: CASSSSGVQETQYF. V usage is TRBV11-2 and J usage is TRBJ2-5; maybe TRBD2 (5 bases). The CDR3 is 14 amino acids. Per the germline V gene, CDR1 is SGHAT and CDR2 is FQNNGV. V lost 4 bases, J lost 2 bases, and 11 bases lay in between.

J is TRBJ2-2 and V is TRBV2; D not resolved. In germline, CDR1 is SNHLY, CDR2 FYNNEI. The CDR3 totals 12 residues. Trimming shortened V by 6 bases and J by 1 base, and 3 bases separated the two germline ends. The CDR3 reads CASRRNTGELFF. The CDR3 coding sequence is TGTGCCAGCAGACGGAACACCGGGGAGCTGTTTTTT.

The chain has TRBV5-6 and TRBJ1-5, with 9 bases aligning to TRBD1. This CDR3 is built from 14 residues. CDR1 SGHDT and CDR2 YYEEEE come from the germline V gene. The J segment lost 5 bases and the V segment lost 4 bases, leaving 4 bases of the junction unmatched. Written as DNA, the CDR3 is TGTGCCAGCAGCCGCGGACAGGGGTATCAGCCCCAGCATTTT. This translates into CASSRGQGYQPQHF. The full variable domain, completed using reference TRBV5-6 and TRBJ1-5, is DAGVTQSPTHLIKTRGQQVTLRCSPKSGHDTVSWYQQALGQGPQFIFQYYEEEERQRGNFPDRFSGHQFPNYSSELNVNALLLGDSALYLCASSRGQGYQPQHFGDGTRLSIL.

This chain joins TRBV29-1 and TRBJ1-2; D unresolved. The length of the CDR3 is 13 residues. V lost 7 bases, J lost 8 bases, and 20 bases lay in between. CDR1 is SQVTM, CDR2 ANQGSEA, per germline. The CDR3 DNA reads as TGCAGCGCCGGAGGCGGGGTGCTGGAGGGCTACACCTTC. This codes for CSAGGGVLEGYTF.

The gene calls are TRBV5-1 and TRBJ2-3; TRBD1 matches 7 bases. CDR3 size: 16 residues. With V trimmed by 1 base and J by 2 bases, 7 bases remained unmatched. Germline V gene lookup returns CDR1 SGHRS and CDR2 YFSETQ. Written as DNA, the CDR3 is TGCGCCAGCAGCTTGCGAGGGGGCCTGAACACAGATACGCAGTATTTT. Translated, it gives CASSLRGGLNTDTQYF. Complete variable domain (other parts from reference TRBV5-1 and TRBJ2-3): KAGVTQTPRYLIKTRGQQVTLSCSPISGHRSVSWYQQTPGQGLQFLFEYFSETQRNKGNFPGRFSGRQFSNSRSEMNVSTLELGDSALYLCASSLRGGLNTDTQYFGPGTRLTVL.